This TCR beta chain was sequenced in a study of CD8 T cells in ankylosing spondylitis. TCRdb itself ran the 5' RACE reads through MiXCR, one entry per CDR3 protein. The table includes more than 300,000 distinct CDR3 sequences, 11% detected once. The CDR3 is made up of 14 amino acids. The germline V gene has CDR1 SNHLY and CDR2 FYNNEI. Trimming took 7 bases from V and 6 from J, leaving 15 bases between them. Sequencing was performed on blood, either unsorted or a sorted T cell fraction (not recorded which). The receptor was derived from a female donor with ankylosing spondylitis or in good health (not recorded which). This sequence joins TRBV2 and TRBJ2-2; maybe TRBD2 (5 bases). The chain's CDR3 is CASNGQARAGELFF. The CDR3 DNA sequence: TGTGCCAGCAATGGGCAGGCGAGGGCCGGGGAGCTGTTTTTT.